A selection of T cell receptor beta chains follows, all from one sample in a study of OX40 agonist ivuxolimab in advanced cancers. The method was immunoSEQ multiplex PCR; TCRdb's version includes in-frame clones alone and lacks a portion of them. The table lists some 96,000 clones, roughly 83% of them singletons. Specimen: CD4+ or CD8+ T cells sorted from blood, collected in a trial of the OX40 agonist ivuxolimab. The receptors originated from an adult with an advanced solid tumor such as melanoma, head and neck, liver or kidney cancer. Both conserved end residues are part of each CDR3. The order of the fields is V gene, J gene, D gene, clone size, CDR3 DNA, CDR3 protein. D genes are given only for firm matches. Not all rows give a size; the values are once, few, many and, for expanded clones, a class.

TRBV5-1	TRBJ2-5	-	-	TGCGCCAGCAGTTCCGGGCTCCCGGGCCAAGAGACCCAGTACTTC	CASSSGLPGQETQYF
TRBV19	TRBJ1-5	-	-	TGTGCCAGTAGTCCCCCGGGGGGCGGAATCAGCAATCAGCCCCAGCATTTT	CASSPPGGGISNQPQHF
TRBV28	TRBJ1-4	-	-	TGTGCCAGCCGAGTCTGGAATGAAAAACTGTTTTTT	CASRVWNEKLFF
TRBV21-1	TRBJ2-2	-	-	TGTGCCAGCAGCAAAGTCCCCGCCCCCGCGGGAGGGAACACCGGGGAGCTGTTTTTT	CASSKVPAPAGGNTGELFF
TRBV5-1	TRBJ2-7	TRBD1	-	TGCGCCAGCAGTTATGGGACAGGGAACGAGCAGTACTTC	CASSYGTGNEQYF
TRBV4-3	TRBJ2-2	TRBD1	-	TGCGCCAGCAGCCAAGAGATAAGGGGCAGGGGGCGAAGCACCGGGGAGCTGTTTTTT	CASSQEIRGRGRSTGELFF
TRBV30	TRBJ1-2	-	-	TGTGCCTGGAGTGTAAGTCGTTGGACAGCCTATGGCTACACCTTC	CAWSVSRWTAYGYTF
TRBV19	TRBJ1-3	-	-	TGTGCCAGTAGCAGGTGGCAGGGATCGTCTGGAAACACCATATATTTT	CASSRWQGSSGNTIYF
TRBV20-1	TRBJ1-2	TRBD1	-	TGCAGTGCTAGAACAGGGGATGGCTACACCTTC	CSARTGDGYTF
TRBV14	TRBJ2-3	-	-	TGTGCCAGCAGCCCCGACCTCGACATTTATACGCAGTATTTT	CASSPDLDIYTQYF
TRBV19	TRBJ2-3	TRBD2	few	TGTGCCAGTAGAGGGCGCGGGGGGGCTCAAGATACGCAGTATTTT	CASRGRGGAQDTQYF
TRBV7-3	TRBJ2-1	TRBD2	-	TGTGCCAGCAGCTCTAGCGGGAGGACGATTAATGAGCAGTTCTTC	CASSSSGRTINEQFF
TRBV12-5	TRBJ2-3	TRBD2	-	TGTGCTAGTGGGACTAGCGGGGGGTTAGATACGCAGTATTTT	CASGTSGGLDTQYF
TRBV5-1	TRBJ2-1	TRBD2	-	TGCGCCAGCAGCTACGGACTAGCCTCCATGAAGATCTTC	CASSYGLASMKIF
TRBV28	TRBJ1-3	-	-	TGTGCCAGCAGGACGACAGAGGTAAACACCATATATTTT	CASRTTEVNTIYF
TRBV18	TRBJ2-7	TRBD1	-	TGTGCCAGCTCACCCAGGGGGTCCTACGAGCAGTACTTC	CASSPRGSYEQYF
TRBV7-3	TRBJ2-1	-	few	TGTGCCAGCAGCTCCACTGCTCGTAGTGAGCAGTTCTTC	CASSSTARSEQFF
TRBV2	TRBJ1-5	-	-	TGTGCCAGCAGTGAGGGGGTGGGCAATCAGCCCCAGCATTTT	CASSEGVGNQPQHF
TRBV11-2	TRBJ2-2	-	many	TGTGCCAGCAGCTTAGCGGGATCGGTTATAAGCCGGGAGCTGTTTTTT	CASSLAGSVISRELFF
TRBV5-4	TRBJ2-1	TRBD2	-	TGTGCCAGCAGCTTGTCCCTAGCGGGGTCCAATGAGCAGTTCTTC	CASSLSLAGSNEQFF
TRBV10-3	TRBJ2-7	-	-	TGTGCCTCAGGACAGCTGGGTTTAGAGCAGTACTTC	CASGQLGLEQYF
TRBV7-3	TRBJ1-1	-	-	TGTGCCAGCAGCTTAAGTTTGGGCGGTGAAGCTTTCTTT	CASSLSLGGEAFF
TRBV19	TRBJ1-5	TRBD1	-	TGTGCCACCATGAACGGACAGGGGATCAATCAGCCCCAGCATTTT	CATMNGQGINQPQHF
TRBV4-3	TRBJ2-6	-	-	TGCGCCAGCAGCCAAGAATCTTTATGGGCTGGGGCCAACGTCCTGACTTTC	CASSQESLWAGANVLTF
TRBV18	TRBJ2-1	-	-	TGTGCCAGCTCACCATCCGAATATGAGCAGTTCTTC	CASSPSEYEQFF
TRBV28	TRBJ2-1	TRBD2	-	TGTGCCAGCAGTTCTCCCTCGGGACTAGCGGGTGAGCAGTTCTTC	CASSSPSGLAGEQFF
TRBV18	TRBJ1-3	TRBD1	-	TGTGCCAGCTCAGACGGGACAGCAGGAAACACCATATATTTT	CASSDGTAGNTIYF